The rows below give T cell receptor beta chains drawn from one sample of a study of PD-L1 blockade in urothelial cancer. This table comes from immunoSEQ multiplex PCR, and its TCRdb copy is limited to in-frame clones, with some not included. Of about 52,000 clones in the sample, approximately 77% were seen once. Sample: PBMCs, taken around atezolizumab (anti-PD-L1) treatment. These receptors all stem from a man aged 70-80 years with urothelial cancer. CDR3s include the opening cysteine and the closing phenylalanine or tryptophan. D genes are given only for firm matches. The size field is filled for only some rows; it gives once, few, many or a size class.

>TRBJ1-1|TRBD1|-|TRBV5-1
TGCGCCAGCAGCTCGGGACAGGGGACTCACCCAGAAGCTTTCTTT
CASSSGQGTHPEAFF
>TRBJ2-3|-|-|TRBV7-2
TGTGCCAGCCGAGCTTACGGGGTCTCAAGCACAGATACGCAGTATTTT
CASRAYGVSSTDTQYF
>TRBJ2-2|TRBD1|-|TRBV28
TGTGCCAGCAGTACTACAGGGGGATGGGCCGGGGAGCTGTTTTTT
CASSTTGGWAGELFF
>TRBJ2-6|TRBD1|-|TRBV5-4
TGTGCCAGCAGGGGACAGCAGAGACCCTCTGGGGCCAACGTCCTGACTTTC
CASRGQQRPSGANVLTF
>TRBJ1-2|TRBD1|-|TRBV7-9
TGTGCCAGCAGGGGGGACAGGGGGCCGGGCGGCTACACCTTC
CASRGDRGPGGYTF
>TRBJ1-1|-|-|TRBV6-5
TGTGCCAGCAGTTACGGGCAGGACACTAACACTGAAGCTTTCTTT
CASSYGQDTNTEAFF
>TRBJ2-1|TRBD1|-|TRBV7-2
TGTGCCAGCAGCTTACCAGAGAGGACAGGAAATCCGTTCTTC
CASSLPERTGNPFF
>TRBJ2-4|TRBD1|few|TRBV5-1
TGCGCCAGCAGTTCCGGGACAGGGGAAGCCAAAAACATTCAGTACTTC
CASSSGTGEAKNIQYF
>TRBJ2-7|TRBD1|-|TRBV5-6
TGTGCCAGCAGCTTAGGGGGCGTATACGAGCAGTACTTC
CASSLGGVYEQYF
>TRBJ2-5|TRBD2|-|TRBV4-1
TGCGCCAGCAGCCAAGAAGATGGTAGCGGGAGGCCCCAGTACTTC
CASSQEDGSGRPQYF
>TRBJ2-3|-|few|TRBV5-1
TGCGCCAGCAGCTTGGAACTCGCCACAGATACGCAGTATTTT
CASSLELATDTQYF
>TRBJ1-4|-|-|TRBV6-5
TGTGCCAGCAGTGGGCAAACAACTAATGAAAAACTGTTTTTT
CASSGQTTNEKLFF
>TRBJ1-6|TRBD1|-|TRBV19
TGTGCCAGTAGTGAGACAGGGGGCAATGTGTATTCACCCCTCCACTTT
CASSETGGNVYSPLHF
>TRBJ1-3|-|-|TRBV30
TGTGCCTCAGAAATGAGGGCTGGAAACACCATATATTTT
CASEMRAGNTIYF
>TRBJ1-2|TRBD1|-|TRBV2
TGTGCCAGCAGAGTAACCGGGACAGGGGTCGGCTACACCTTC
CASRVTGTGVGYTF
>TRBJ1-2|TRBD1|-|TRBV28
TGTGCCAGCAGCGAACAGGGGTCGAGCTATGGCTACACCTTC
CASSEQGSSYGYTF
>TRBJ1-4|-|-|TRBV5-6
TGTGCCAGCAGCTTGGTATCCCAGGGAAATAATGAAAAACTGTTTTTT
CASSLVSQGNNEKLFF
>TRBJ2-3|-|-|TRBV28
TGTGCCAGCAGTTTTGGGCAGGCGAGAAGCACAGATACGCAGTATTTT
CASSFGQARSTDTQYF
>TRBJ2-3|TRBD2|-|TRBV28
TGTGCCATAGCAATCGGTAGCGGGAGGGCGGGGCCAGATACGCAGTATTTT
CAIAIGSGRAGPDTQYF
>TRBJ1-4|TRBD1|-|TRBV7-2
TGTGCCAGCAGCTTGGACAGGGGGGAAAAACTGTTTTTT
CASSLDRGEKLFF
>TRBJ2-7|-|-|TRBV7-2
TGTGCCAGCAGTCCTACAGGGTTTTACGAGCAGTACTTC
CASSPTGFYEQYF
>TRBJ1-1|-|few|TRBV6-5
TGTGCCAGCAGTTACGTGACAGCCGGCGGGAACACTGAAGCTTTCTTT
CASSYVTAGGNTEAFF
>TRBJ1-3|-|-|TRBV19
TGTGCCAGTAGTGTCAGGGCTGGAAACACCATATATTTT
CASSVRAGNTIYF
>TRBJ2-2|-|-|TRBV10-2
TGCGCCAGCAGTGCAAGAGCCGGGGAGCTGTTTTTT
CASSARAGELFF
>TRBJ1-2|TRBD1|-|TRBV5-1
TGCGCCAGCAGCTTGGGGGCAGGGGGCGCGAGGGTATACACCTTC
CASSLGAGGARVYTF
>TRBJ2-1|TRBD2|-|TRBV19
TGTGCCAGTAGTATACGGACGGGAGGGGGGTACAATGAGCAGTTCTTC
CASSIRTGGGYNEQFF
>TRBJ2-2|-|-|TRBV7-9
TGTGCCAGCAGCTTAGCGGGGCCCGGGGAGCTGTTTTTT
CASSLAGPGELFF